These 27 T cell receptor beta chains originate from one sample sequenced in a study of cytomegalovirus exposure and HLA in healthy donors. The PCR used 60 Vbeta and 13 Jbeta primers. Assay used: immunoSEQ multiplex PCR; TCRdb lists only in-frame clones, some missing. This table lists about 110,000 clones. Sequencing used PBMCs. These receptors all stem from a man between 40 and 49 years old in good health and CMV-seropositive.

The DNA of the CDR3 is TGTGCCAGCAGCTTAGACGGACAGAGAGGATACGAGCAGTACTTC. Amino acid sequence: CASSLDGQRGYEQYF. The genes are TRBV11-2 and TRBJ2-7; weak D call: TRBD1 (6 bases). V was cut by 0 bases and J by 4 bases, with 13 bases left in between. In germline, CDR1 is SGHAT, CDR2 FQNNGV. The CDR3 runs to 15 residues.

The chain uses TRBV15 and TRBJ2-3; 10 bases map to TRBD2. CDR1 and CDR2 from the germline V gene are LNHNV and YYDKDF (reference sequence). The CDR3 sequence is 16 residues long. The V and J ends lost 3 bases and 3 bases, in that order; junction bases with no gene match: 6. The CDR3 loop is CATSRGAGGPTDTQYF. The CDR3 DNA reads as TGTGCCACCAGCAGGGGAGCGGGAGGGCCTACAGATACGCAGTATTTT. The entire variable domain, with the rest obtained from reference TRBV15 and TRBJ2-3, is as follows: DAMVIQNPRYQVTQFGKPVTLSCSQTLNHNVMYWYQQKSSQAPKLLFHYYDKDFNNEADTPDNFQSRRPNTSFCFLDIRSPGLGDTAMYLCATSRGAGGPTDTQYFGPGTRLTVL.

V is TRBV7-9 and J is TRBJ2-7, with TRBD1 matching 10 bases. Germline CDR1 SEHNR, CDR2 FQNEAQ (reference sequence). Trimming at V came to 6 bases and at J to 4 bases, leaving 6 bases not matched to a gene. The CDR3 runs to 14 residues. DNA for the CDR3: TGTGCCAGCAGGGAGACAGGGGGCAGGTACGAGCAGTACTTC. Amino acids: CASRETGGRYEQYF.

The chain combines TRBV5-1 with TRBJ2-1; TRBD2 is a possible D gene (6 bases). Trimming took 2 bases from V and 1 from J, leaving 10 bases between them. Germline-derived CDR1 and CDR2 are SGHRS and YFSETQ. The CDR3 is made up of 15 amino acids. In nucleotides, the CDR3 is TGCGCCAGCAGCTTCGGCAGCGGGTCCTACAATGAGCAGTTCTTC. Translation gives CASSFGSGSYNEQFF. Complete variable domain (other parts from reference TRBV5-1 and TRBJ2-1): KAGVTQTPRYLIKTRGQQVTLSCSPISGHRSVSWYQQTPGQGLQFLFEYFSETQRNKGNFPGRFSGRQFSNSRSEMNVSTLELGDSALYLCASSFGSGSYNEQFFGPGTRLTVL.

The rearrangement links TRBV5-6 to TRBJ2-7, with 9 bases that match TRBD2. Per the germline V gene, CDR1 is SGHDT and CDR2 is YYEEEE. The CDR3 has 16 residues. The V segment lost 4 bases and the J segment 4 bases; nucleotides outside the gene matches: 12. As DNA, the CDR3 is TGTGCCAGCAGCACCTTTAGCGGGAGTTTGGCTTACGAGCAGTACTTC. This encodes CASSTFSGSLAYEQYF.

CDR3 DNA: TGTGCCAGCGGAATGATAACCGACAGGGGCTACCAGCCCCAGCATTTT. It codes for CASGMITDRGYQPQHF. The chain employs TRBV19 and TRBJ1-5; 8 bases align to TRBD1. Germline-derived CDR1 and CDR2 are LNHDA and SQIVND (reference sequence). The CDR3 spans 16 residues. The V gene end was trimmed by 9 bases and the J gene end by 7 bases; junction bases not matched to a gene: 17. Complete variable domain (other parts from reference TRBV19 and TRBJ1-5): DGGITQSPKYLFRKEGQNVTLSCEQNLNHDAMYWYRQDPGQGLRLIYYSQIVNDFQKGDIAEGYSVSREKKESFPLTVTSAQKNPTAFYLCASGMITDRGYQPQHFGDGTRLSIL.

The chain has TRBV29-1 and TRBJ2-2; 7 nucleotides match TRBD2. V lost 5 bases to trimming and J lost 1 base; unmatched junction nucleotides: 4. The CDR3 runs 14 residues. Looked up from germline, CDR1 is SQVTM and CDR2 is ANQGSEA. The CDR3 sequence: CSVLIAGNTGELFF. CDR3 bases: TGCAGCGTTCTCATAGCGGGGAACACCGGGGAGCTGTTTTTT.

This sequence joins TRBV28 and TRBJ1-1; TRBD1 is a possible D gene (6 bases). CDR3 length: 14 amino acids. CDR1 and CDR2 (germline): MDHEN, SYDVKM. Trimming removed 7 bases from V and 5 bases from J, with 17 bases in between. The CDR3 region has the DNA TGTGCCAGCACCACGTACAGGGTCTTGACTGAAGCTTTCTTT. This encodes CASTTYRVLTEAFF.

The rearrangement links TRBV27 to TRBJ2-3, with 11 bases aligning to TRBD2. The CDR3 is made up of 16 amino acids. The V gene end was trimmed by 2 bases and the J gene end by 2 bases; junction bases not matched to a gene: 3. Germline V gene sequence: CDR1 MNHEY, CDR2 SMNVEV (reference sequence). CDR3 loop: CASSLVAGGNTDTQYF. The DNA of the CDR3 is TGTGCCAGCAGTTTAGTAGCGGGAGGGAACACAGATACGCAGTATTTT.

The J gene is TRBJ2-2, the V gene TRBV7-2, with D possibly TRBD1 on 6 matching bases. CDR3 length: 13 amino acids. V was trimmed by 7 bases and J by 6 bases, leaving 12 bases between them. Germline CDR1 SGHTA, CDR2 FQGNSA. The CDR3, as DNA: TGTGCCAGCAACAAGGGGGTTCCCGGGGAGCTGTTTTTT. Translation: CASNKGVPGELFF.

V and J are TRBV6-5 and TRBJ2-5; the D gene is possibly TRBD2 (5 bases). V lost 5 bases and J lost 0, with 13 bases in between. Germline CDR1 MNHEY, CDR2 SVGAGI. CDR3 length: 15 amino acids. The CDR3 loop is CASSANGVHQETQYF. The CDR3 DNA is TGTGCCAGCAGTGCGAACGGGGTCCACCAAGAGACCCAGTACTTC.

The chain uses TRBV10-1 and TRBJ2-7, with D possibly matching TRBD2 (6 bases). The V gene's germline CDR1 is WNHNN and CDR2 SYGVQD (reference sequence). The CDR3 covers 13 residues. With 2 bases removed from V and 6 bases from J, the gap between germline ends came to 11 bases. The CDR3 DNA sequence: TGCGCCAGCAGTGAGCGGGAGTACGGCGAGCAGTACTTC. Translation: CASSEREYGEQYF.

The DNA for the CDR3 is TGTGCCAGCAGCTTGCGGAACTCCTACGAGCAGTACTTC. Translation gives CASSLRNSYEQYF. V gene TRBV7-2 combines with J gene TRBJ2-5; D is ambiguous. The J call may be incorrect, as the DNA end agrees better with TRBJ2-7. The CDR3 consists of 13 residues. In germline, CDR1 is SGHTA, CDR2 FQGNSA.

Comment on this clone: Other DNA sequences from this sample encode an identical CDR3 as well. This rearrangement joins TRBV27 to TRBJ2-7; 9 positions match TRBD1. Germline assignment: CDR1 MNHEY and CDR2 SMNVEV (reference sequence). V was clipped by 6 bases and J by 1 base; unmatched bases: 4. The CDR3 length is 14 residues. CDR3 DNA: TGTGCCAGCAGCCGCGACAGGGGGTCCTACGAGCAGTACTTC. The encoded protein is CASSRDRGSYEQYF.

The chain carries TRBV27 and TRBJ2-1; TRBD2 matches at 14 bases. There are 18 residues in the CDR3. Trimming removed 9 bases from V and 2 bases from J; junction bases left unmatched: 12. Germline values: CDR1 MNHEY, CDR2 SMNVEV (reference sequence). The CDR3: CARRLAGGQDGPYNEQFF. DNA of the CDR3: TGTGCCAGGAGACTAGCGGGAGGGCAAGATGGTCCCTACAATGAGCAGTTCTTC.

V usage is TRBV5-6 and J usage is TRBJ1-1; the D gene is possibly TRBD1 (6 bases). V was trimmed by 5 bases and J by 10 bases, leaving 18 bases between them. The germline V gene encodes CDR1 SGHDT and CDR2 YYEEEE. The CDR3 loop spans 13 amino acids. CDR3 in DNA: TGTGCCAGCAGTTCGGACAGTCTGTTTGGAGCTTTCTTT. Translation: CASSSDSLFGAFF.

V is TRBV2 and J is TRBJ2-7; D may be TRBD2 (5 bases). Germline V lookup: CDR1 SNHLY, CDR2 FYNNEI. The CDR3 is 15 residues long. V shed 5 bases and J shed 0 bases, with 14 bases lying between them. The CDR3 bases are TGTGCCAGCAGTCCCAGCCGGGGAAGCTCCTACGAGCAGTACTTC. Translation: CASSPSRGSSYEQYF.

The chain is built from TRBV30 and TRBJ2-5, with D possibly matching TRBD1 (6 bases). V gave up 4 bases and J gave up 1 base, with 16 bases separating them. Germline assignment: CDR1 GTSNPN and CDR2 SVGIG (reference sequence). The CDR3 sequence is 15 residues long. The CDR3 DNA reads as TGTGCCTGGACCCCCTCGGACAGATTCCAAGAGACCCAGTACTTC. Its translation is CAWTPSDRFQETQYF.

V gene TRBV15 combines with J gene TRBJ1-5; no reliable D call. This CDR3 is built from 13 residues. From germline, CDR1 is LNHNV and CDR2 YYDKDF (reference sequence). V dropped 7 bases and J dropped 6 bases, with 13 bases sitting between them. CDR3 DNA sequence: TGTGCCACCACAAATGCATACGGTCAGCCCCAGCATTTT. As protein: CATTNAYGQPQHF.

The chain joins TRBV27 to TRBJ1-2, with D hard to call. The CDR3 extends over 13 amino acids. Germline V CDR1 and CDR2: MNHEY, SMNVEV (reference sequence). V dropped 6 bases and J dropped 2 bases, with 10 bases sitting between them. The DNA for the CDR3 is TGTGCCAGCAGCCATCACCTAAACTATGGCTACACCTTC. It is translated as CASSHHLNYGYTF.

J is TRBJ1-2 and V is TRBV7-8; D is unclear. Trimming took off 2 bases at V and 3 bases at J, with 10 bases between the two ends. The CDR3 covers 14 residues. Germline CDR1 is SGHVS and CDR2 is FQNEAQ. CDR3 sequence: CASSLLQEDYGYTF. The CDR3, as DNA: TGTGCCAGCAGCTTATTGCAGGAGGACTATGGCTACACCTTC.

The chain employs TRBV5-1 and TRBJ2-3; TRBD2 matches at 10 bases. V was pared by 7 bases and J by 3 bases, with 8 bases of the junction left unmatched. The CDR3 extends over 15 amino acids. Germline values: CDR1 SGHRS, CDR2 YFSETQ. CDR3 nucleotides: TGCGCCAGCTACTTCGGGACTAGCGAGACAGATACGCAGTATTTT. The encoded protein is CASYFGTSETDTQYF.

The chain recombines TRBV2 with TRBJ1-5, with no clear D. With 8 bases removed from V and 0 bases from J, the gap between germline ends came to 8 bases. Germline CDR1 reads SNHLY; CDR2 reads FYNNEI. The CDR3 has 13 amino acids. CDR3 residues: CASVAYSNQPQHF. Here the CDR3 DNA reads TGTGCCAGCGTTGCCTATAGCAATCAGCCCCAGCATTTT.

The chain combines TRBV10-3 with TRBJ2-5; 9 bases match TRBD1. Matching the DNA end better, TRBJ2-7 makes the J call doubtful. The CDR3 runs 14 residues. CDR1 is ENHRY and CDR2 is SYGVKD in the germline V gene. CDR3 coding DNA: TGTGCCAGCGGGCCCGGGACAGGGAACTACGAGCAGTACTTC. Translation gives CASGPGTGNYEQYF.

The V call is TRBV10-3, the J call TRBJ2-7; D not resolved. Germline CDR1 ENHRY, CDR2 SYGVKD. The CDR3 loop spans 12 amino acids. The germline V and J ends were trimmed by 2 bases and 4 bases, with 6 bases remaining between them. The CDR3 spells CAISEPLYEQYF. For the CDR3, the DNA is TGTGCCATCAGTGAGCCCTTATACGAGCAGTACTTC.

The rearrangement uses TRBV5-6 and TRBJ2-3; TRBD2 matches 11 bases. This CDR3 is built from 16 residues. Germline assignment: CDR1 SGHDT and CDR2 YYEEEE. V lost 2 bases to trimming and J lost 4 bases; unmatched junction nucleotides: 6. The DNA of the CDR3 is TGTGCCAGCAGCTTTCGACTAGCGGGAATTGCAGATACGCAGTATTTT. It specifies CASSFRLAGIADTQYF.

The gene calls are TRBV27 and TRBJ2-7; 8 bases are shared with TRBD1. Germline loops: CDR1 MNHEY, CDR2 SMNVEV (reference sequence). This CDR3 is built from 14 residues. V gave up 3 bases and J gave up 6 bases; unmatched junction bases: 7. The CDR3 here is CASSFSGGWGEQYF. CDR3 nucleotide sequence: TGTGCCAGCAGTTTCTCAGGGGGCTGGGGCGAGCAGTACTTC.